The 28 T cell receptor beta chains in this list originate from one sample, sequenced in a study of blood T cell repertoires in COVID-19. Measured with immunoSEQ multiplex PCR; TCRdb has only the in-frame clones, and not every one. The sample lists 250,000 to 300,000 clones, 90% seen once, with around 1.1% in the top ten. Sequencing input: PBMCs or T cells enriched from blood (not recorded which). These receptors all come from a woman aged 30 to 39 who had recovered from COVID-19.

This clone was detected once. This rearrangement joins TRBV2 to TRBJ2-1; 10 nucleotides match TRBD2. Trimming cost V 3 bases and J 1 base; bases outside gene matches: 18. CDR1 is SNHLY and CDR2 is FYNNEI in the germline V gene. This CDR3 spans 21 amino acids. The chain's CDR3 is CASSDPTEGLAGVASYNEQFF. The CDR3 nucleotides read TGTGCCAGCAGTGACCCGACAGAGGGGCTAGCGGGAGTTGCATCCTACAATGAGCAGTTCTTC. The whole variable domain, remainder taken from reference TRBV2 and TRBJ2-1, is EPEVTQTPSHQVTQMGQEVILRCVPISNHLYFYWYRQILGQKVEFLVSFYNNEISEKSEIFDDQFSVERPDGSNFTLKIRSTKLEDSAMYFCASSDPTEGLAGVASYNEQFFGPGTRLTVL.

The chain joins TRBV5-3 to TRBJ2-5, with no clear D. TRBV5-3 is known as an ORF, though its function is uncertain. V was shortened by 1 base and J by 5 bases, with 6 bases between the two germline ends. CDR3 length: 12 residues. The CDR3 nucleotides read TGTGCCAGAAGCTTGATCGCGGAGACCCAGTACTTC. Translating it yields CARSLIAETQYF.

This chain connects TRBV5-4 to TRBJ1-1, with D possibly TRBD1 on 5 matching bases. Trimming cost V 1 base and J 0 bases, with 19 bases left between them. This CDR3 is 18 amino acids long. CDR1 is SGHNT, CDR2 YYREEE, per germline (reference sequence). The CDR3 nucleotides read TGTGCCAGCAGCTTGCCGCGACGTTCGACAGTTATGAACACTGAAGCTTTCTTT. It encodes CASSLPRRSTVMNTEAFF.

A few counts support this clone. The chain couples TRBV2 to TRBJ2-1, with 7 nucleotides matching TRBD1. With V trimmed by 3 bases and J by 9 bases, 8 bases remained unmatched. CDR3 length: 14 residues. Germline V gene data show CDR1 as SNHLY and CDR2 as FYNNEI. CDR3 sequence (DNA): TGTGCCAGCAGTGAGTTGACAGGGCAGGGTGAGCAGTTCTTC. This codes for CASSELTGQGEQFF.

This clone appeared once. For the CDR3, the DNA is TGTGCCAGCCTCAAACGGAGGGAAGAGACCCAGTACTTC. Translating gives CASLKRREETQYF. The genes are TRBV2 and TRBJ2-5, with D possibly matching TRBD2 (6 bases). The CDR3 contains 13 residues. Germline-derived CDR1 and CDR2 are SNHLY and FYNNEI. The germline V and J ends were trimmed by 8 bases and 3 bases, with 13 bases remaining between them.

The V call is TRBV6-5, the J call TRBJ2-1; TRBD2 matches 7 bases. Germline lookup yields CDR1 MNHEY and CDR2 SVGAGI. V trimming: 2 bases; J trimming: 4 bases; junction bases outside the gene matches: 5. The CDR3 sequence is 15 residues long. DNA for the CDR3: TGTGCCAGCAGTTACGGGGGAGGGATATACAATGAGCAGTTCTTC. Residues: CASSYGGGIYNEQFF.

The CDR3 spells CASSLAGRGSEKLFF. As DNA, the CDR3 is TGCGCCAGCAGCTTGGCCGGCAGGGGAAGTGAAAAACTGTTTTTT. The chain employs TRBV5-1 and TRBJ1-4; D may be TRBD1 (6 bases). The germline gives CDR1 SGHRS, CDR2 YFSETQ. Trimming took off 0 bases at V and 7 bases at J, with 13 bases between the two ends. The CDR3 runs to 15 residues.

The chain is built from TRBV30 and TRBJ2-7; D gene ambiguous. Germline V CDR1 and CDR2: GTSNPN, SVGIG (reference sequence). The V end was cut by 4 bases, the J end by 0 bases, with 7 bases between. CDR3 length equals 12 residues. The DNA of the CDR3 is TGTGCCTGGACATCCAGCTCCTACGAGCAGTACTTC. Translated: CAWTSSSYEQYF.

The chain uses TRBV10-3 and TRBJ2-1, with 7 bases fitting TRBD1. The length of the CDR3 is 13 residues. Germline CDR1 is ENHRY and CDR2 is SYGVKD. Germline trimming cut 5 bases from V and 8 bases from J; bases unmatched to any gene: 6. For the CDR3, the DNA is TGTGCCATCAGTAGTACAGGGGTCGATGAGCAGTTCTTC. Translated: CAISSTGVDEQFF.

The chain carries TRBV5-1 and TRBJ2-5; a weak D match, TRBD2 (6 bases). V was pared by 2 bases and J by 7 bases, with 21 bases between. The CDR3 runs to 16 residues. CDR1 SGHRS and CDR2 YFSETQ come from the germline V gene. CDR3: CASSFSIRAGGVTQYF. CDR3 in DNA: TGCGCCAGCAGCTTCAGCATCAGGGCCGGAGGGGTGACCCAGTACTTC. Variable domain in full (rest from reference TRBV5-1 and TRBJ2-5): KAGVTQTPRYLIKTRGQQVTLSCSPISGHRSVSWYQQTPGQGLQFLFEYFSETQRNKGNFPGRFSGRQFSNSRSEMNVSTLELGDSALYLCASSFSIRAGGVTQYFGPGTRLLVL.

The chain employs TRBV19 and TRBJ1-5; 10 bases fit TRBD1. Germline CDR1 and CDR2: LNHDA and SQIVND (reference sequence). The V and J ends lost 6 bases and 0 bases, in that order; junction bases with no gene match: 8. CDR3 size: 17 residues. The CDR3 sequence is CASRTGGRSYSNQPQHF. The CDR3 DNA reads TGTGCCAGTAGGACAGGGGGCAGAAGCTATAGCAATCAGCCCCAGCATTTT.

On this clone itself: Different DNA sequences within this sample yield the same CDR3. This chain links TRBV3-1 (or the pseudogene TRBV3-2) with TRBJ1-2; TRBD1 is a possible D gene (6 bases). V was clipped by 1 base and J by 7 bases, with 10 bases between them. This CDR3 is 13 amino acids long. Germline assignment: CDR1 LGHDT and CDR2 YNNKEL (reference sequence). The CDR3 here is CASSQGTGLGYTF. CDR3 nucleotides: TGTGCCAGCAGCCAAGGTACAGGGCTTGGCTACACCTTC.

The chain joins TRBV14 to TRBJ2-1, with 8 bases aligning to TRBD2. The CDR3 has 16 residues. V shed 4 bases and J 0 bases; nucleotides not matched to a gene: 5. The germline V gene encodes CDR1 SGHDN and CDR2 FVKESK. CDR3 amino acids: CASSPGSGSSYNEQFF. In DNA form, the CDR3 reads TGTGCCAGCAGCCCAGGGAGCGGGAGCTCCTACAATGAGCAGTTCTTC.

This clone appeared a single time. The genes are TRBV28 and TRBJ2-4; 14 bases align to TRBD2. The CDR3 is 18 amino acids. The V gene end was trimmed by 5 bases and the J gene end by 0 bases; junction bases not matched to a gene: 6. CDR1 MDHEN and CDR2 SYDVKM come from the germline V gene. The CDR3 DNA sequence: TGTGCCAGCAGTCCGGGACTAGCGGGAGAGGTAGCCAAAAACATTCAGTACTTC. Residues: CASSPGLAGEVAKNIQYF.

J is TRBJ2-3 and V is TRBV19; 8 bases align to TRBD1. This CDR3 is 15 amino acids long. J gave up 5 bases and V 2 bases, and 6 bases lay outside the gene matches. In germline, CDR1 is LNHDA, CDR2 SQIVND (reference sequence). CDR3 nucleotide sequence: TGTGCCAGTAGTATATTTGGGACAGGTGGAGATACGCAGTATTTT. As protein: CASSIFGTGGDTQYF.

The chain recombines TRBV15 with TRBJ1-3; D remains ambiguous. The CDR3 loop spans 14 amino acids. Germline CDR1 reads LNHNV; CDR2 reads YYDKDF (reference sequence). Trimming took off 5 bases at V and 0 bases at J, with 8 bases between the two ends. The CDR3 DNA reads as TGTGCCACCAGCGCGGGGTTCTCTGGAAACACCATATATTTT. Protein product: CATSAGFSGNTIYF.

The V gene is TRBV28, the J gene TRBJ1-2, with D perhaps TRBD1 (5 bases). Deletions cut 3 bases from V and 4 bases from J, with 12 bases between. The CDR3 has 14 amino acids. Germline CDR1 and CDR2: MDHEN and SYDVKM. CDR3 coding DNA: TGTGCCAGCAGTTTTGGGGGGTCAATCTATGGCTACACCTTC. Its protein is CASSFGGSIYGYTF.

The chain joins TRBV7-6 to TRBJ2-2; D possibly corresponds to TRBD2 (6 bases). V was cut by 2 bases and J by 5 bases, with 15 bases left in between. CDR1 is SGHVS, CDR2 FNYEAQ, per germline. This CDR3 region has 16 residues. Written as DNA, the CDR3 is TGTGCCAGCAGCTTATCAGACATACTAGCTACCGGGGAGCTGTTTTTT. Translating gives CASSLSDILATGELFF.

The count of this clone is one. The chain carries TRBV25-1 and TRBJ2-1; D unresolved. The CDR3 totals 16 residues. Per germline, CDR1 MGHDK and CDR2 SYGVNS. The V end lost 1 base, the J end lost 0 bases, and 10 bases lay between the germline ends. The DNA of the CDR3 is TGTGCCAGCAGTGAATCCGGCGGCAGCTCCTACAATGAGCAGTTCTTC. It yields the protein CASSESGGSSYNEQFF.

The chain employs TRBV19 and TRBJ2-3; the D is unclear. The CDR3 sequence is 12 residues long. Trimming pared 3 bases from V and 3 bases from J, leaving 4 bases between. Germline V gives CDR1 LNHDA, CDR2 SQIVND (reference sequence). This CDR3 is CASSIQTDTQYF. CDR3 bases: TGTGCCAGTAGTATTCAAACAGATACGCAGTATTTT.

This chain joins TRBV28 and TRBJ1-1, with a tentative D call TRBD1 (5 bases). CDR1 and CDR2 (germline): MDHEN, SYDVKM. Trimming removed 5 bases at V and 1 base at J, with 14 bases between. The CDR3 covers 15 residues. CDR3 protein: CASSPRQRSNTEAFF. CDR3 nucleotides: TGTGCCAGCAGTCCGAGACAGAGATCGAACACTGAAGCTTTCTTT.

This rearrangement joins TRBV6-6 to TRBJ2-7, with D possibly TRBD2 on 5 matching bases. V was clipped by 4 bases and J by 4 bases, with 11 bases between them. There are 13 residues in the CDR3. Germline V gene sequence: CDR1 MNHNY, CDR2 SVGAGI (reference sequence). The CDR3, as DNA: TGTGCCAGCAGTTTGGGTCCGGGGTACGAGCAGTACTTC. It specifies CASSLGPGYEQYF.

The chain links TRBV2 to TRBJ1-3; TRBD1 aligns across 7 bases. The germline V gene has CDR1 SNHLY and CDR2 FYNNEI. J was trimmed by 4 bases and V by 6 bases; bases with no gene match: 6. The CDR3 runs to 14 residues. The CDR3 here is CASSATGRGNTIYF. The DNA for the CDR3 is TGTGCCAGCAGCGCGACAGGGCGAGGAAACACCATATATTTT.

The genes are TRBV5-1 and TRBJ1-2, with D maybe TRBD1 (5 bases). Germline CDR1 is SGHRS and CDR2 is YFSETQ. Trimming took 1 base from V and 3 from J, leaving 19 bases between them. The CDR3 covers 17 residues. CDR3 sequence reads: CASSLSSPTVKYYGYTF. In DNA, the CDR3 is TGCGCCAGCAGCTTGTCGTCCCCGACAGTGAAATACTATGGCTACACCTTC.

This clone was recorded once. V and J are TRBV5-4 and TRBJ2-7, with D perhaps TRBD2 (5 bases). The CDR3 consists of 13 residues. V was shortened by 4 bases and J by 4 bases, with 12 bases between the two germline ends. Germline CDR1 and CDR2: SGHNT and YYREEE (reference sequence). The CDR3 nucleotides are TGTGCCAGCAGCCATAATAGCGTATACGAGCAGTACTTC. This codes for CASSHNSVYEQYF.

The gene calls are TRBV3-1 (or the pseudogene TRBV3-2) and TRBJ2-1; D unresolved. CDR1 LGHDT and CDR2 YNNKEL come from the germline V gene (reference sequence). This CDR3 is built from 17 residues. V lost 3 bases to trimming and J lost 9 bases, with 24 bases between them. CDR3 residues: CASSHHPETTQVAEQFF. For the CDR3, the DNA is TGTGCCAGCAGCCACCACCCTGAAACCACCCAGGTTGCTGAGCAGTTCTTC.

The chain uses TRBV3-1 (or the pseudogene TRBV3-2) and TRBJ2-1; no firm D call. Germline V gene sequence: CDR1 LGHDT, CDR2 YNNKEL (reference sequence). Between the trimmed V and J ends, which lost 0 bases and 3 bases, there was a span of 9 bases. The CDR3 runs to 15 residues. The CDR3 DNA is TGTGCCAGCAGCCAAGATATCCTAGTCTACAATGAGCAGTTCTTC. Amino acid sequence: CASSQDILVYNEQFF.

This clone was observed a single time. This CDR3 is CASSLVIAASTDTQYF. CDR3 DNA: TGTGCCAGCAGCTTAGTAATAGCGGCCAGCACAGATACGCAGTATTTT. The rearrangement links TRBV7-6 to TRBJ2-3; TRBD2 is a possible D gene (6 bases). V was trimmed by 1 base and J by 0 bases, leaving 11 bases between them. The CDR3 has 16 amino acids. The V gene's germline CDR1 is SGHVS and CDR2 FNYEAQ.